This is a list of T cell receptor beta chains from one sample in a study of control samples from healthy donors and cancer patients. This table comes from immunoSEQ multiplex PCR, and its TCRdb copy is limited to in-frame clones, with some not included. The sample has under 150,000 clones, 80% to 90% seen once. The sequencing sample was made of PBMCs. Receptors were obtained from a woman aged 50 to 60 with colorectal cancer. Each CDR3 is given with its conserved first and last residue. A D gene is named only where the DNA matches it firmly. The size of a clone is reported for some rows only, either as once, few or many, or as a class for expanded clones.

D gene	CDR3 length	V gene	J gene	clone size	CDR3 protein	CDR3 DNA
NA	16	TRBV18	TRBJ2-2	NA	CASSPTGPGSSGELFF	TGTGCCAGCTCACCGACGGGACCGGGGAGCAGCGGGGAGCTGTTTTTT
NA	16	TRBV6-4	TRBJ2-3	NA	CASSVNWGLNTDTQYF	TGTGCCAGCAGTGTGAACTGGGGTCTAAACACAGATACGCAGTATTTT
NA	13	TRBV28	TRBJ1-1	NA	CASSEDRNTEAFF	TGTGCCAGCAGTGAGGACAGGAACACTGAAGCTTTCTTT
TRBD1	15	TRBV7-2	TRBJ2-5	NA	CASSSGTGFLETQYF	TGTGCCAGCAGCTCTGGGACAGGGTTTTTGGAGACCCAGTACTTC
NA	14	TRBV2	TRBJ1-5	few	CASSGRQPNQPQHF	TGTGCCAGCAGTGGGAGACAGCCCAATCAGCCCCAGCATTTT
NA	15	TRBV18	TRBJ1-3	NA	CASSPLGHSGNTIYF	TGTGCCAGCTCACCCTTGGGTCACTCTGGAAACACCATATATTTT
NA	15	TRBV6-5	TRBJ1-3	NA	CASRVQQNSGNTIYF	TGTGCCAGCAGGGTGCAGCAAAACTCTGGAAACACCATATATTTT
TRBD1	15	TRBV28	TRBJ1-2	NA	CASSRRDRGPYGYTF	TGTGCCAGCAGTCGCCGGGACAGGGGTCCCTATGGCTACACCTTC
NA	17	TRBV5-5	TRBJ2-7	NA	CASSLVGAGPSSYEQYF	TGTGCCAGCAGCTTGGTGGGGGCGGGACCGAGCTCCTACGAGCAGTACTTC
NA	11	TRBV6-1	TRBJ2-1	NA	CASSKRKEQFF	TGTGCCAGCAGCAAACGAAAGGAGCAGTTCTTC
TRBD2	15	TRBV19	TRBJ2-1	NA	CASSSRGGGDYEQFF	TGTGCCAGTAGTTCCCGCGGCGGGGGGGATTATGAGCAGTTCTTC
TRBD2	19	TRBV3-1/TRBV3-2	TRBJ2-3	NA	CASSQDARSGGIGTDTQYF	TGTGCCAGCAGCCAAGATGCACGGAGCGGGGGGATTGGAACAGATACGCAGTATTTT
TRBD2	16	TRBV5-4	TRBJ2-3	NA	CASSLGSGGGLDTQYF	TGTGCCAGCAGCTTGGGGAGTGGGGGGGGACTGGATACGCAGTATTTT
NA	11	TRBV12-3/TRBV12-4	TRBJ1-2	NA	CASSAQRGYTF	TGTGCCAGCAGTGCACAGAGGGGCTACACCTTC
TRBD1	15	TRBV25-1	TRBJ1-4	NA	CASSDWTGGIEKLFF	TGTGCCAGCAGTGATTGGACAGGGGGCATCGAAAAACTGTTTTTT
NA	11	TRBV29-1	TRBJ1-1	NA	CSVEEVGEAFF	TGCAGCGTAGAGGAGGTGGGTGAAGCTTTCTTT
NA	14	TRBV4-2	TRBJ1-1	NA	CASSQDWAQTEAFF	TGTGCCAGCAGCCAAGATTGGGCGCAGACTGAAGCTTTCTTT
NA	16	TRBV6-6	TRBJ1-2	NA	CASTPGEHLGNYGYTF	TGTGCCAGCACCCCAGGGGAGCACTTGGGCAACTATGGCTACACCTTC
NA	14	TRBV6-1	TRBJ2-3	NA	CASSEGHNPNTQYF	TGTGCCAGCAGTGAAGGACACAACCCGAATACGCAGTATTTT
TRBD1	13	TRBV6-5	TRBJ1-2	NA	CASSRTGAYGYTF	TGTGCCAGCAGCAGGACAGGGGCCTATGGCTACACCTTC
TRBD2	14	TRBV2	TRBJ2-7	few	CASSVRTSGYEQYF	TGTGCCAGCAGTGTCCGGACTAGCGGCTACGAGCAGTACTTC
NA	15	TRBV27	TRBJ2-1	NA	CASSLGRSSYNEQFF	TGTGCCAGCAGTTTAGGCAGGTCCTCCTACAATGAGCAGTTCTTC
TRBD1	12	TRBV7-2	TRBJ1-2	once	CASSRDRRGYTF	TGTGCCAGCAGCCGGGACAGGCGCGGCTACACCTTC
NA	13	TRBV12-5	TRBJ2-3	NA	CASGSLLTDTQYF	TGTGCTAGTGGTTCCCTACTCACAGATACGCAGTATTTT
NA	15	TRBV5-1	TRBJ2-6	NA	CASSLEGAGANVLTF	TGCGCCAGCAGCTTGGAAGGGGCTGGGGCCAACGTCCTGACTTTC
TRBD1	15	TRBV28	TRBJ1-2	NA	CASSSFGQGSGGYTF	TGTGCCAGCAGTTCCTTCGGACAGGGTTCTGGTGGCTACACCTTC
NA	15	TRBV6-1	TRBJ1-5	NA	CASSEAGFFNQPQHF	TGTGCCAGCAGTGAAGCCGGGTTCTTCAATCAGCCCCAGCATTTT
NA	15	TRBV10-3	TRBJ2-1	NA	CAISVADQPGDEQFF	TGTGCCATCAGTGTAGCGGACCAGCCCGGCGATGAGCAGTTCTTC
NA	14	TRBV6-5	TRBJ1-1	NA	CASTRGGSHTEAFF	TGTGCCAGCACCCGGGGGGGCAGCCACACTGAAGCTTTCTTT
NA	14	TRBV2	TRBJ2-3	NA	CASSEVTSTDTQYF	TGTGCCAGCAGTGAAGTTACTAGCACAGATACGCAGTATTTT
NA	14	TRBV10-1	TRBJ2-3	once	CASSAGERTDTQYF	TGCGCCAGCAGCGCTGGGGAGCGCACAGATACGCAGTATTTT
NA	14	TRBV2	TRBJ1-1	few	CASSDRIMNTEAFF	TGTGCCAGCAGTGACAGGATCATGAACACTGAAGCTTTCTTT
NA	14	TRBV6-1	TRBJ2-5	NA	CASSEGIAPETQYF	TGTGCCAGCAGTGAAGGAATAGCCCCAGAGACCCAGTACTTC
TRBD2	16	TRBV4-2	TRBJ2-5	few	CASSQDETSGMETQYF	TGTGCCAGCAGCCAAGATGAGACTAGCGGGATGGAGACCCAGTACTTC
TRBD1	15	TRBV11-1	TRBJ2-5	NA	CASRDPGQAQETQYF	TGTGCCAGCAGGGACCCGGGACAGGCACAAGAGACCCAGTACTTC
NA	14	TRBV7-9	TRBJ2-3	NA	CASSQTLEQDTQYF	TGTGCCAGCAGCCAGACACTGGAACAGGACACGCAGTATTTT
NA	13	TRBV19	TRBJ2-4	once	CASSIKGSAIQYF	TGTGCCAGTAGTATCAAAGGGTCGGCCATTCAGTACTTC
TRBD1	18	TRBV25-1	TRBJ2-3	NA	CASSAAIWTGHNTDTQYF	TGTGCCAGCAGCGCCGCCATTTGGACAGGGCATAACACAGATACGCAGTATTTT
NA	15	TRBV11-2	TRBJ2-5	NA	CASSSTGTLEKTQYF	TGTGCCAGCAGCTCCACCGGGACATTAGAGAAGACCCAGTACTTC
TRBD2	16	TRBV3-1/TRBV3-2	TRBJ2-5	NA	CASSQVWRGGQETQYF	TGTGCCAGCAGCCAAGTATGGCGGGGGGGACAAGAGACCCAGTACTTC
NA	13	TRBV7-6	TRBJ1-1	NA	CASSYISGGVAFF	TGTGCCAGCAGCTACATTTCGGGAGGGGTAGCTTTCTTT
TRBD2	15	TRBV11-2	TRBJ2-7	NA	CASSLVGSGEYEQYF	TGTGCCAGCAGCTTAGTGGGTAGCGGGGAGTACGAGCAGTACTTC
TRBD1	16	TRBV5-6	TRBJ1-2	NA	CASSLTSGQGSGGYTF	TGTGCCAGCAGCTTGACGTCGGGACAGGGCTCCGGTGGCTACACCTTC
TRBD2	16	TRBV11-2	TRBJ2-7	NA	CASSPQAGGPSGEQYF	TGTGCCAGCAGCCCCCAAGCGGGAGGGCCCTCGGGGGAGCAGTACTTC
TRBD1	15	TRBV19	TRBJ1-1	NA	CASGGGDRENTEAFF	TGTGCCAGTGGAGGCGGGGACAGGGAGAACACTGAAGCTTTCTTT
NA	13	TRBV5-1	TRBJ1-2	NA	CASSVISLDGYTF	TGCGCCAGCAGCGTGATCTCCCTGGATGGCTACACCTTC
NA	14	TRBV6-5	TRBJ1-2	NA	CASSYAGSGYGYTF	TGTGCCAGCAGTTACGCAGGGTCCGGCTATGGCTACACCTTC
TRBD1	15	TRBV5-1	TRBJ2-5	few	CASSRTGGMGETQYF	TGCGCCAGCAGCCGAACAGGGGGCATGGGAGAGACCCAGTACTTC
NA	12	TRBV3-1/TRBV3-2	TRBJ1-3	NA	CASSSGGNTIYF	TGTGCCAGCAGCTCAGGGGGAAACACCATATATTTT